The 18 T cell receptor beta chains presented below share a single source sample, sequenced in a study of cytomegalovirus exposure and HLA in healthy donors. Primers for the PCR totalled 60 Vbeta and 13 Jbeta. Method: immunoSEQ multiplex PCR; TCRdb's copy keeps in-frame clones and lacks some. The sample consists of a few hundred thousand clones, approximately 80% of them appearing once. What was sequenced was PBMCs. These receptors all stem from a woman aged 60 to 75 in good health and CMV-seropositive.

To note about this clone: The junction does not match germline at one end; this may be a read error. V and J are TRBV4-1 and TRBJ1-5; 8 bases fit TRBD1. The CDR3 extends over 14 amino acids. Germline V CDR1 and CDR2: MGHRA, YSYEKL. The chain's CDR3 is CAGSRQGNNQPQHF. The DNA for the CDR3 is TGCGCCGGCAGCCGACAGGGGAACAATCAGCCCCAGCATTTT.

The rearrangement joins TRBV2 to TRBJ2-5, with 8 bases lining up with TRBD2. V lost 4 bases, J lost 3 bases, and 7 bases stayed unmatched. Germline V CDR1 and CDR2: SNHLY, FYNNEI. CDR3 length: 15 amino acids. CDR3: CASSVFAGGEETQYF. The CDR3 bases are TGTGCCAGCAGTGTCTTTGCGGGAGGCGAAGAGACCCAGTACTTC.

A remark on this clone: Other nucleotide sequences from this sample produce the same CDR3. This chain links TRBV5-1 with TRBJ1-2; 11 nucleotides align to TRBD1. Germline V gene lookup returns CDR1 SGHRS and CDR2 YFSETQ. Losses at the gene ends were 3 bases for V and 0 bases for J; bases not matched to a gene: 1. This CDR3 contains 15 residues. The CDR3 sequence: CASSSGQGANYGYTF. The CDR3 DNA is TGCGCCAGCAGCTCGGGACAGGGGGCTAACTATGGCTACACCTTC.

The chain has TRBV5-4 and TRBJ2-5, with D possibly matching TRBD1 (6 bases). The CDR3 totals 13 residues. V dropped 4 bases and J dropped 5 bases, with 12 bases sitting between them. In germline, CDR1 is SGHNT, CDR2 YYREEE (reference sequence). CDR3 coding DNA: TGTGCCAGCAGCCGGGAAAGGGGGGAGACCCAGTACTTC. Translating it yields CASSRERGETQYF.

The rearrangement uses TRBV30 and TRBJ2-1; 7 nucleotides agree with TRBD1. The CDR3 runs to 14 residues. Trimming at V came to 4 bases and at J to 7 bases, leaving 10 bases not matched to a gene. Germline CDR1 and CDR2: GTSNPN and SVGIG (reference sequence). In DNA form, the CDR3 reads TGTGCCTGGACCCGCGAGGGGGCACAAAATGAGCAGTTCTTC. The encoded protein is CAWTREGAQNEQFF. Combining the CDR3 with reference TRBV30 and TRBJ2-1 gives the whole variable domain SQTIHQWPATLVQPVGSPLSLECTVEGTSNPNLYWYRQAAGRGLQLLFYSVGIGQISSEVPQNLSASRPQDRQFILSSKKLLLSDSGFYLCAWTREGAQNEQFFGPGTRLTVL.

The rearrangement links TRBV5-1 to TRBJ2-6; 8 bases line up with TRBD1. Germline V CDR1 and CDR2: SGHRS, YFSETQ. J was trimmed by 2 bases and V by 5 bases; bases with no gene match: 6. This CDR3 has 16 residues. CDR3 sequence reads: CASRFTDRAGANVLTF. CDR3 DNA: TGCGCCAGCAGATTTACGGACAGGGCTGGGGCCAACGTCCTGACTTTC.

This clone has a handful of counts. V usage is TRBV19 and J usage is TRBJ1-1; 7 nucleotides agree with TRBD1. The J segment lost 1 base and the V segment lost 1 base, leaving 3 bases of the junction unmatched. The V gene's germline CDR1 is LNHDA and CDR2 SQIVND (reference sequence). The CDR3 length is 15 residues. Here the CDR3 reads CASSIGGTANTEAFF. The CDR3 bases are TGTGCCAGTAGTATAGGTGGGACAGCGAACACTGAAGCTTTCTTT.

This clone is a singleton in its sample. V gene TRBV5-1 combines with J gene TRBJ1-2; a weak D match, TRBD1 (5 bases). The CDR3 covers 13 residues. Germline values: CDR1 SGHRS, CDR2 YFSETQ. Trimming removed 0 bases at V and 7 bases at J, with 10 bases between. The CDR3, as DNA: TGCGCCAGCAGCTTGGCCTTCGGGGGTGGCTACACCTTC. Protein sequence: CASSLAFGGGYTF.

CDR3 residues: CASSLDRTYGYTF. CDR3 DNA sequence: TGTGCCAGCAGTTTGGACAGGACCTATGGCTACACCTTC. The chain couples TRBV28 to TRBJ1-2; 7 nucleotides line up with TRBD1. Trimming at V came to 3 bases and at J to 4 bases, leaving 2 bases not matched to a gene. Germline assignment: CDR1 MDHEN and CDR2 SYDVKM. The CDR3 consists of 13 residues.

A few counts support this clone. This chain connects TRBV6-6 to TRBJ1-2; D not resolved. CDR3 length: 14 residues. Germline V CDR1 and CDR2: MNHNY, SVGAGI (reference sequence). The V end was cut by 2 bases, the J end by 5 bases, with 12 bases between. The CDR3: CASSYNEDRYGYTF. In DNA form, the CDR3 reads TGTGCCAGCAGTTACAATGAAGATAGATATGGCTACACCTTC.

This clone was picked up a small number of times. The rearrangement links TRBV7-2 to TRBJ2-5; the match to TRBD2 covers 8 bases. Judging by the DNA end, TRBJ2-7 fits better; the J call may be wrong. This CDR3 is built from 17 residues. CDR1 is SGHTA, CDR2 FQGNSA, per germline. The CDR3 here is CASSLGGSSGITYEQYF. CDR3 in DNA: TGTGCCAGCAGCTTAGGTGGGAGTAGCGGGATCACCTACGAGCAGTACTTC.

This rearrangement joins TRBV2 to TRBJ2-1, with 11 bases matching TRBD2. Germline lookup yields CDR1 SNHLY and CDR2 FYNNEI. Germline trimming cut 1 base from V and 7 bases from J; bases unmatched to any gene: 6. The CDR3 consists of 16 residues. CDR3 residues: CASSEGGLAEGNEQFF. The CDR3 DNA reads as TGTGCCAGCAGTGAAGGGGGACTAGCGGAGGGGAATGAGCAGTTCTTC.

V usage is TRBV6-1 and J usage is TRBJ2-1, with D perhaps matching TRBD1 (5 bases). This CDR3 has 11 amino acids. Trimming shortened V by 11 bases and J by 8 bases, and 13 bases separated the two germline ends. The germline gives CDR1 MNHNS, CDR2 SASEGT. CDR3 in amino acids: CAVQGQYEQFF. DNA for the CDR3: TGTGCCGTTCAAGGACAATATGAGCAGTTCTTC.

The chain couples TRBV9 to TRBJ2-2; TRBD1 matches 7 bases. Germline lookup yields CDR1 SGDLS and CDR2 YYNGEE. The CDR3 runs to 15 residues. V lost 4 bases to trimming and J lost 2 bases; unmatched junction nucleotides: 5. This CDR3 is CASSPTGVNTGELFF. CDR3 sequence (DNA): TGTGCCAGCAGCCCTACAGGGGTAAACACCGGGGAGCTGTTTTTT.

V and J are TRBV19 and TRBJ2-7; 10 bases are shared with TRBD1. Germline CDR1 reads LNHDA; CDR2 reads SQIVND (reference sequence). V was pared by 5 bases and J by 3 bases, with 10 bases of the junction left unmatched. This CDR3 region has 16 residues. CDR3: CASSRLPGTGDYEQYF. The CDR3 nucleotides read TGTGCCAGTAGTCGGCTACCCGGGACAGGGGACTACGAGCAGTACTTC.

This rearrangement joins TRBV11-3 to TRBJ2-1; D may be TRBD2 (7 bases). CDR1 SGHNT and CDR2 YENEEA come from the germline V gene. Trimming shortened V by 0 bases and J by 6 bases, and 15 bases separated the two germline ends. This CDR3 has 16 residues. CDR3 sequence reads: CASSLDLGGRANEQFF. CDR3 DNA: TGTGCCAGCAGCTTAGATTTGGGGGGGCGCGCCAATGAGCAGTTCTTC.

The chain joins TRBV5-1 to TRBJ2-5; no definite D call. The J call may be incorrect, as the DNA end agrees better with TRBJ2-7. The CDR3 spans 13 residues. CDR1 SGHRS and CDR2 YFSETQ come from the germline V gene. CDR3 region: CASSLAISYEQYF. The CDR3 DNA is TGCGCCAGCAGCCTTGCCATCTCCTACGAGCAGTACTTC.

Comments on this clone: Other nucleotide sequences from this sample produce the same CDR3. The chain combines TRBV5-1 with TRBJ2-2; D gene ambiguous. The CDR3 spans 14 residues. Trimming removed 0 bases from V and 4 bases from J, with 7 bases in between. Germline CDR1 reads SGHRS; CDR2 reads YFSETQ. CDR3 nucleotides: TGCGCCAGCAGCTTGGACAGCTCCACCGGGGAGCTGTTTTTT. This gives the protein CASSLDSSTGELFF. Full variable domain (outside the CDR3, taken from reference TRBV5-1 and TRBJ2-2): KAGVTQTPRYLIKTRGQQVTLSCSPISGHRSVSWYQQTPGQGLQFLFEYFSETQRNKGNFPGRFSGRQFSNSRSEMNVSTLELGDSALYLCASSLDSSTGELFFGEGSRLTVL.